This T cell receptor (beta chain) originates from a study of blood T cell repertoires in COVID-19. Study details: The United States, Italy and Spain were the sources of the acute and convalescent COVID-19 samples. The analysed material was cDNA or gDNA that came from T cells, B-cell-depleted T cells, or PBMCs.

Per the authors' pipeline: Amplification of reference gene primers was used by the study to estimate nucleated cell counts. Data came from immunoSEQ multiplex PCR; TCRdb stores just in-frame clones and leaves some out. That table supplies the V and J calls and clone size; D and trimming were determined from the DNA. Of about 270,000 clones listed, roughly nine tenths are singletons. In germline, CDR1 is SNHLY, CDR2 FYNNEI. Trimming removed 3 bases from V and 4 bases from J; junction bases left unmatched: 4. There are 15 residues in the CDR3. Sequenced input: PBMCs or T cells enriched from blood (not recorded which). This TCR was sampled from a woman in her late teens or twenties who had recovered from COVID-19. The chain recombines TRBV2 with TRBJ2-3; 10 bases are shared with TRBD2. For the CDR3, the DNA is TGTGCCAGCAGTGATACTAGCGGGGTGCCAGATACGCAGTATTTT. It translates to CASSDTSGVPDTQYF.